The rows below give T cell receptor beta chains drawn from one sample of a study of human T cells and chemical hapten exposure. One entry per CDR3 protein results from TCRdb running MiXCR on the RACE reads. In the table there are 100,000 or so distinct CDR3 sequences, 11% of which are singletons. The input for sequencing was whole blood, taken in connection with sensitization to the hapten diphenylcyclopropenone (DPC). The receptors come from a man in his forties or fifties with alopecia areata. Some clones in this sample may be carry-over from other donors' samples. CDR3s include the opening cysteine and the closing phenylalanine or tryptophan. D genes are given only for firm matches. Where a row states a size, it is once, few, many or the class of an expanded clone; other rows omit it.

length | size | J | V | D | CDR3 | DNA
15 | many | TRBJ2-3 | TRBV6-5 | TRBD2 | CASRSRPGLTDTQYF | TGTGCCAGCAGGAGCCGTCCGGGACTAACAGATACGCAGTATTTT
15 | . | TRBJ2-7 | TRBV1 | . | CTSSQDSSIPYEQYF | TGCACCAGCAGCCAAGATTCTAGCATCCCCTACGAGCAGTACTTC
19 | few | TRBJ1-6 | TRBV3-2 | . | CASSQPTVGQRNFYSPLHF | TGTGCCAGCAGCCAGCCCACGGTCGGACAGAGGAACTTCTATTCACCCCTCCACTTT
16 | . | TRBJ2-7 | TRBV28 | TRBD2 | CASANMGGGTPYEQYF | TGTGCCAGCGCCAATATGGGGGGGGGTACTCCCTACGAGCAGTACTTC
13 | . | TRBJ2-7 | TRBV6-6 | . | CASSYSRLNEQYF | TGTGCCAGCAGTTACTCCCGGTTAAACGAGCAGTACTTC
14 | few | TRBJ2-7 | TRBV6-2/TRBV6-3 | TRBD2 | CASSLAGAVHEQYF | TGTGCCAGCAGCTTAGCGGGAGCAGTCCACGAGCAGTACTTC
14 | few | TRBJ2-3 | TRBV29-1 | TRBD2 | CSGSAGGPLDTQYF | TGCAGCGGCTCGGCGGGAGGGCCTTTAGATACGCAGTATTTT
15 | many | TRBJ1-1 | TRBV6-2/TRBV6-3 | TRBD1 | CASSYDQGASTEAFF | TGTGCCAGCAGTTACGATCAGGGGGCGTCCACTGAAGCTTTCTTT
16 | . | TRBJ2-1 | TRBV12-3/TRBV12-4 | TRBD1 | CASSPTWTGVWNEQFF | TGTGCCAGCAGCCCCACATGGACAGGGGTTTGGAATGAGCAGTTCTTC
12 | . | TRBJ2-1 | TRBV11-2 | TRBD2 | CASSRGRDEQFF | TGTGCCAGCAGTCGGGGGAGGGACGAGCAGTTCTTC
17 | . | TRBJ2-7 | TRBV11-2 | TRBD2 | CASSLEGLAVLTQEQYF | TGTGCCAGCAGCTTAGAGGGACTAGCGGTCCTAACGCAGGAGCAGTACTTC
16 | . | TRBJ2-3 | TRBV28 | TRBD2 | CASSSFAGGRTDTQYF | TGTGCCAGCAGTTCCTTTGCGGGAGGGCGCACAGATACGCAGTATTTT
17 | few | TRBJ2-3 | TRBV4-2 | . | CASSQFWAGFATDTQYF | TGTGCCAGCAGCCAGTTTTGGGCAGGGTTTGCGACAGATACGCAGTATTTT
16 | . | TRBJ2-2 | TRBV29-1 | TRBD2 | CSVDSPSGIGTGERFF | TGCAGCGTTGATTCCCCTAGCGGGATAGGAACCGGGGAGCGGTTTTTT
14 | once | TRBJ2-7 | TRBV12-3/TRBV12-4 | . | CASRTHEVSYEQYF | TGTGCCAGCAGGACCCATGAGGTCTCCTACGAGCAGTACTTC
14 | . | TRBJ2-7 | TRBV10-3 | . | CAISEMGERYEQYF | TGTGCCATCAGTGAGATGGGGGAACGGTACGAGCAGTACTTC
13 | . | TRBJ2-5 | TRBV29-1 | TRBD1 | CSVGRGSQETQYF | TGCAGCGTTGGCAGGGGGTCTCAAGAGACCCAGTACTTC
12 | . | TRBJ1-1 | TRBV18 | . | CASSNQSPLLLF | TGTGCCAGCTCCAACCAGAGTCCCCTTCTTCTCTTT
16 | few | TRBJ2-3 | TRBV6-2/TRBV6-3 | TRBD2 | CASREGPSGSTDTQYF | TGTGCCAGCAGAGAAGGGCCTAGCGGGAGTACCGATACGCAGTATTTT
15 | few | TRBJ2-3 | TRBV6-2/TRBV6-3 | TRBD2 | CASRPGLADTDTQYF | TGTGCCAGCAGACCGGGACTAGCGGACACAGATACGCAGTATTTT
16 | . | TRBJ2-3 | TRBV3-1 | TRBD2 | CASSPGLAGASDTQYF | TGTGCCAGCAGCCCGGGACTAGCGGGAGCTTCAGATACGCAGTATTTT
14 | few | TRBJ2-7 | TRBV10-3 | TRBD2 | CAISRSGTPYEQYF | TGTGCCATCAGCCGTAGCGGGACCCCCTACGAGCAGTACTTC
16 | . | TRBJ2-1 | TRBV6-1 | TRBD2 | CASIRLAGDYTDEQFF | TGTGCCAGCATCAGACTAGCGGGAGACTATACTGATGAGCAGTTCTTC
16 | many | TRBJ1-6 | TRBV25-1 | TRBD1 | CASSRDRGSSASSLHF | TGTGCCAGCAGCCGGGACAGGGGATCCTCCGCTTCGTCCCTCCACTTT
16 | . | TRBJ1-6 | TRBV6-1 | . | CASSDPHQERNSPLHF | TGTGCCAGCAGTGATCCCCATCAGGAGAGGAATTCACCCCTCCACTTT
14 | . | TRBJ2-3 | TRBV19 | TRBD2 | CASSIETSGDTQYF | TGTGCCAGTAGTATTGAGACTAGCGGAGATACGCAGTATTTT
12 | few | TRBJ2-7 | TRBV24-1 | . | CATQGGSYEQYF | TGTGCCACCCAGGGGGGGTCCTACGAGCAGTACTTC
14 | . | TRBJ2-3 | TRBV4-1 | TRBD2 | CASGLAGDLDTQYF | TGCGCCAGCGGTCTAGCGGGAGATCTAGATACGCAGTATTTT
11 | few | TRBJ1-1 | TRBV6-5 | . | CAACRATEAFF | TGTGCCGCATGTAGGGCCACTGAAGCTTTCTTT
17 | few | TRBJ1-1 | TRBV14 | . | CASSREFGHHMNTEAFF | TGTGCCAGCAGCCGAGAATTCGGGCACCACATGAACACTGAAGCTTTCTTT
17 | . | TRBJ2-5 | TRBV6-1 | TRBD2 | CASTPGLAGVKGETQYF | TGTGCCAGCACTCCGGGACTAGCGGGAGTCAAGGGAGAGACCCAGTACTTC
15 | . | TRBJ2-3 | TRBV6-2/TRBV6-3 | TRBD2 | CASSYGLADTDTQYF | TGTGCCAGCAGTTACGGGCTAGCGGACACAGATACGCAGTATTTT
16 | . | TRBJ2-5 | TRBV19 | TRBD2 | CASNAGGPGSQETQYF | TGTGCCAGTAATGCGGGAGGGCCGGGTTCTCAAGAGACCCAGTACTTC
14 | few | TRBJ2-3 | TRBV29-1 | . | CSVEDVGSTDTQYF | TGCAGCGTTGAAGATGTAGGGAGCACAGATACGCAGTATTTT
16 | many | TRBJ2-3 | TRBV10-3 | TRBD2 | CAISGLAGPLTDTQYF | TGTGCCATCAGTGGACTAGCGGGGCCCCTCACAGATACGCAGTATTTT
16 | few | TRBJ2-5 | TRBV7-2 | TRBD2 | CATYRNEGQGGETQYF | TGTGCCACGTATAGGAATGAAGGGCAGGGAGGGGAGACCCAGTACTTC
15 | . | TRBJ2-1 | TRBV27 | TRBD2 | CASRTRLASTGEQFF | TGTGCCAGCAGGACTCGACTAGCGAGCACCGGTGAGCAGTTCTTC
11 | . | TRBJ2-1 | TRBV6-2/TRBV6-3 | . | CASSLERKQFF | TGTGCCAGCAGTTTGGAGAGGAAGCAGTTCTTC
12 | few | TRBJ1-2 | TRBV19 | . | CASSKGSYGYTF | TGTGCCAGTAGTAAGGGTTCATATGGCTACACCTTC
15 | . | TRBJ1-5 | TRBV18 | TRBD1 | CASSPRTGGSQPQHF | TGTGCCAGCTCACCAAGGACAGGGGGCAGTCAGCCCCAGCATTTT
14 | many | TRBJ2-3 | TRBV29-1 | TRBD1 | CSVWQGAPTDTQYF | TGCAGCGTTTGGCAGGGGGCGCCCACAGATACGCAGTATTTT